This is a list of T cell receptor beta chains from one sample in a study of patients and donors after allogeneic stem cell transplantation. In TCRdb, the RT-PCR reads were re-called with MiXCR into one record per CDR3 protein. The repertoire has around 82,000 distinct CDR3 sequences, 4% to 5% of them found once; the top ten carry around 3%. Sequences were obtained from blood, either unsorted or a sorted T cell fraction (not recorded which). These receptors were collected from a human donor who was either an allogeneic HSCT recipient or a stem cell or donor lymphocyte infusion donor (not recorded which). It is not recorded whose cells these are; they may come from a transplant donor. Both conserved end residues are part of each CDR3. The D gene is left open where the match is weak. For some rows the clone size is stated as once, few or many, or as a class when expanded; others skip it.

V: TRBV7-3; D: NA; size: many; J: TRBJ1-1; DNA: TGTGCCAGCAGCTTAACGGGGGGGGATACTGAAGCTTTCTTT; CDR3: CASSLTGGDTEAFF
V: TRBV5-6; D: NA; size: many; J: TRBJ2-2; DNA: TGTGCCAGCAGCGTGGGACCCCTCACCGGGGAGCTGTTTTTT; CDR3: CASSVGPLTGELFF
V: TRBV12-3/TRBV12-4; D: NA; size: few; J: TRBJ2-2; DNA: TGTGCCAGCAGTTTTGGGGCGACCTTGAACACCGGGGAGCTGTTTTTT; CDR3: CASSFGATLNTGELFF
V: TRBV5-1; D: NA; size: NA; J: TRBJ1-6; DNA: TGCGCCAGCAGCTTGGAATCCGATAATTCACCCCTCCACTTT; CDR3: CASSLESDNSPLHF
V: TRBV4-1; D: NA; size: many; J: TRBJ1-3; DNA: TGCGCCAGCAGCCAAGAGGGGACGGCTGGAAACACCATATATTTT; CDR3: CASSQEGTAGNTIYF
V: TRBV27; D: TRBD2; size: many; J: TRBJ2-7; DNA: TGTGCCAGCAGCCTAGCGGGAGGGGTCTACGAGCAGTACTTC; CDR3: CASSLAGGVYEQYF
V: TRBV7-9; D: TRBD1; size: many; J: TRBJ1-6; DNA: TGTGCCAGCAGCACCTACAGGGGGCGAAATTCACCCCTCCACTTT; CDR3: CASSTYRGRNSPLHF
V: TRBV7-9; D: TRBD1; size: many; J: TRBJ1-2; DNA: TGTGCCAGCAGCGAGGACAGGGGGCATTGGGGCTACACCTTC; CDR3: CASSEDRGHWGYTF
V: TRBV5-1; D: NA; size: many; J: TRBJ2-5; DNA: TGCGCCAGCAGCCCACAACTATTAGGGGGCCAAGAGACCCAGTACTTC; CDR3: CASSPQLLGGQETQYF
V: TRBV10-2; D: TRBD2; size: many; J: TRBJ2-1; DNA: TGCGCCAGCAGTGGCCGTCCCGGGACTAGCGGGAGGGCCAATGAGCAGTTCTTC; CDR3: CASSGRPGTSGRANEQFF
V: TRBV3-1; D: NA; size: many; J: TRBJ1-1; DNA: TGTGCCAGCAGCGATGGTGAAACTGAAGCTTTCTTT; CDR3: CASSDGETEAFF
V: TRBV28; D: NA; size: few; J: TRBJ2-7; DNA: TGTGCCAGCAGGGAACAGGGGAGGTACGAGCAGTACTTC; CDR3: CASREQGRYEQYF
V: TRBV12-3/TRBV12-4; D: NA; size: medium-sized; J: TRBJ1-2; DNA: TGTGCCAGCAGTTTAAATTCGGGGGGTCCCGCATCTAACTATGGCTACACCTTC; CDR3: CASSLNSGGPASNYGYTF
V: TRBV11-2; D: NA; size: NA; J: TRBJ2-1; DNA: TGTGCCAGCAGCCGGGGCAACAGGGTGGGGATTGAGCAGTTCTTC; CDR3: CASSRGNRVGIEQFF
V: TRBV12-5; D: NA; size: many; J: TRBJ1-4; DNA: TGTGCTAGTGGCCCTCTAAATGAAAAACTGTTTTTT; CDR3: CASGPLNEKLFF
V: TRBV3-1; D: NA; size: many; J: TRBJ1-2; DNA: TGTGCCAGCAGCTTCCGCCGGGACACGACGTATGGCTACACCTTC; CDR3: CASSFRRDTTYGYTF
V: TRBV19; D: TRBD1; size: many; J: TRBJ1-2; DNA: TGTGCCAGTAGTAGACGGGACAGCTATGGCTACACCTTC; CDR3: CASSRRDSYGYTF
V: TRBV24-1; D: TRBD1; size: many; J: TRBJ1-6; DNA: TGTGCCACCAGTGATTCTACCAGGGGGCGAAATTCACCCCTCCACTTT; CDR3: CATSDSTRGRNSPLHF
V: TRBV29-1; D: TRBD2; size: many; J: TRBJ2-5; DNA: TGCAGCGCCAGGACTAGCGGGGGAGAGACCCAGTACTTC; CDR3: CSARTSGGETQYF
V: TRBV20-1; D: NA; size: few; J: TRBJ1-3; DNA: TGCAGTGCTCCCCTCGGGGGAGGTGGAAACACCATATATTTT; CDR3: CSAPLGGGGNTIYF
V: TRBV2; D: NA; size: many; J: TRBJ1-4; DNA: TGTGCCAGCAGAGTCATTCCTAATGAAAAACTGTTTTTT; CDR3: CASRVIPNEKLFF
V: TRBV5-1; D: NA; size: NA; J: TRBJ1-1; DNA: TGCGCCAGCAGCTTGAATGCGGAGAACACTGAAGCTTTCTTT; CDR3: CASSLNAENTEAFF
V: TRBV7-8; D: NA; size: NA; J: TRBJ1-1; DNA: TGTGCCAGCAGCCCTCAGGCCGGGAACACTGAAGCTTTCTTT; CDR3: CASSPQAGNTEAFF
V: TRBV10-1; D: NA; size: many; J: TRBJ2-1; DNA: TGCGCCAGCAGTGATGGGGGGGCAGGGTACAATGAGCAGTTCTTC; CDR3: CASSDGGAGYNEQFF
V: TRBV20-1; D: NA; size: few; J: TRBJ1-3; DNA: TGCAGTGCTTGGGGGCGAAACACCATATATTTT; CDR3: CSAWGRNTIYF
V: TRBV18; D: TRBD1; size: medium-sized; J: TRBJ1-5; DNA: TGTGCCAGCTCACCGGGCGGAGGGGGCCTACAGCCCCAGCATTTT; CDR3: CASSPGGGGLQPQHF
V: TRBV20-1; D: NA; size: few; J: TRBJ1-1; DNA: TGCAGTGCTAGAGGGAGGAGGGGGACTGAAGCTTTCTTT; CDR3: CSARGRRGTEAFF
V: TRBV11-2; D: NA; size: many; J: TRBJ2-7; DNA: TGTGCCAGCAGCTCCATTGGATCCTACGAGCAGTACTTC; CDR3: CASSSIGSYEQYF